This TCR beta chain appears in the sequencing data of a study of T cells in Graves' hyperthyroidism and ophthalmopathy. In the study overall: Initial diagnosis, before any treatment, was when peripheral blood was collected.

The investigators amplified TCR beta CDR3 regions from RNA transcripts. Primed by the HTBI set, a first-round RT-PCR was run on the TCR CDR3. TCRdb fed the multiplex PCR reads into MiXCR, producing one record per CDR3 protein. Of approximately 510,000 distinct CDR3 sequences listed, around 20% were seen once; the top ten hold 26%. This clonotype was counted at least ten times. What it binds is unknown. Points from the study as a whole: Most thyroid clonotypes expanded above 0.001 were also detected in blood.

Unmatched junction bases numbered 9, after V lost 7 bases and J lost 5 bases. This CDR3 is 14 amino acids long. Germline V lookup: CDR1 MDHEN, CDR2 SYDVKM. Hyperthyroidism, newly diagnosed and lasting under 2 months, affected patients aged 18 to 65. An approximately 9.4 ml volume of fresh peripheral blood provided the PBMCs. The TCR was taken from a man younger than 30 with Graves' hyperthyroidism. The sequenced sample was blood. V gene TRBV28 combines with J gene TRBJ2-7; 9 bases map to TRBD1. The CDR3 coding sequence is TGTGCCAGCACCCTCGGGGACAGGGTTCACGAGCAGTACTTC. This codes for CASTLGDRVHEQYF.